The 18 T cell receptor beta chains below were found in one sample sequenced in a study of read filtering for tumor transcriptome and immune sequencing. Molecular barcoded adaptors covering alpha/delta and beta/gamma chains were used on approximately 400 ng RNA. In TCRdb, the reads were re-called with MiXCR into one record per CDR3 protein. This sample has tens of thousands of distinct CDR3 sequences; about 15% occur once, and the top ten carry 45%. The sequencing sample was made of a population of CD138-negative cells sorted from bone marrow. Receptors originate from a donor aged 40 or older with multiple myeloma.

Of note for this clonotype: A read error may be the cause here, since a much bigger clone is one base away. This chain connects TRBV5-1 to TRBJ1-6; a weak D match, TRBD1 (5 bases). The end of the DNA is better explained by TRBJ1-1, so the J call may be wrong. The CDR3 extends over 15 amino acids. Germline V gene lookup returns CDR1 SGHRS and CDR2 YFSETQ. This CDR3 is CASSSTSTGNTEAFF. CDR3 nucleotide sequence: TGCGCCAGCAGCTCGACCTCTACAGGGAACACTGAAGCTTTCTTT.

Many counts were recorded for this clonotype. The J gene is TRBJ1-5, the V gene TRBV6-1; D is perhaps TRBD1 (6 bases). Germline V gene data show CDR1 as MNHNS and CDR2 as SASEGT. The CDR3 sequence is 14 residues long. The V end was cut by 8 bases, the J end by 5 bases, with 16 bases between. The CDR3 region has the DNA TGTGCCAGCGAGTTGGGGGGCGGTTATCAGCCCCAGCATTTT. This translates into CASELGGGYQPQHF.

Notes on this clonotype: Since a much larger clone is just one base distant, this may be a read error. The conserved phenylalanine or tryptophan normally closing the CDR3 is absent here, so this likely arose from a read error. V is TRBV20-1 and J is TRBJ1-2; no clear D. Trimming took 3 bases from V and 3 from J, leaving 23 bases between them. Germline CDR1 is DFQATT and CDR2 is SNEGSKA (reference sequence). The CDR3 contains 17 residues. The CDR3 loop reads CSASPVLSGVGDYGYTS. The CDR3 bases are TGCAGTGCTAGTCCCGTCTTATCTGGGGTTGGCGACTATGGCTACACCTCC.

This clonotype was found many times. The chain joins TRBV5-1 to TRBJ2-1, with TRBD1 matching over 7 bases. The CDR3 is 14 residues long. The junction had 3 bases not matched to a gene; V was cut back by 0 bases and J by 6 bases. Germline assignment: CDR1 SGHRS and CDR2 YFSETQ. In DNA, the CDR3 is TGCGCCAGCAGCTTGGGGGGACAGATCAATGAGCAGTTCTTC. Translated: CASSLGGQINEQFF.

At least ten counts were recorded for this clonotype. The genes are TRBV20-1 and TRBJ2-3; 10 bases map to TRBD2. V shed 3 bases and J 2 bases; nucleotides not matched to a gene: 5. The CDR3 covers 15 residues. The germline gives CDR1 DFQATT, CDR2 SNEGSKA (reference sequence). The CDR3 DNA reads as TGCAGTGCTAGTCCCCTAGCGGGAGTCACAGATACGCAGTATTTT. This gives the protein CSASPLAGVTDTQYF.

The V gene is TRBV5-6, the J gene TRBJ2-7, with unresolved D. Germline CDR1 SGHDT, CDR2 YYEEEE. This CDR3 comprises 15 residues. Trimming cost V 3 bases and J 7 bases, with 20 bases left between them. CDR3 sequence: CASSSIPSAPREQYF. CDR3 bases: TGTGCCAGCAGCTCGATCCCGTCTGCGCCTCGGGAGCAGTACTTC.

This clonotype was seen at least ten times. V usage is TRBV7-8 and J usage is TRBJ2-7, with D possibly matching TRBD2 (5 bases). The V gene lost 1 base and the J gene lost 2 bases, with 18 bases spanning the gap. CDR3 size: 17 residues. Per the germline V gene, CDR1 is SGHVS and CDR2 is FQNEAQ. The CDR3 loop reads CASSLDDRDYLTYEQYF. CDR3 coding DNA: TGTGCCAGCAGCTTAGATGACCGAGACTACCTTACCTACGAGCAGTACTTC.

At least ten counts were recorded for this clonotype. The chain employs TRBV23-1 and TRBJ1-1, with TRBD1 matching over 9 bases. TRBV23-1 is an open reading frame whose function is uncertain. The CDR3 is 20 residues long. V lost 1 base and J lost 1; bases outside the gene matches: 16. CDR3 coding DNA: TGCGCCAGCAGTCAATGGGGGGACAGGGCCCCGAGGGGGTCGAACACTGAAGCTTTCTTT. Translation gives CASSQWGDRAPRGSNTEAFF.

This clonotype was seen many times. This chain joins TRBV28 and TRBJ2-7; D possibly corresponds to TRBD1 (6 bases). The V gene lost 5 bases and the J gene lost 2 bases, with 13 bases spanning the gap. The germline V gene has CDR1 MDHEN and CDR2 SYDVKM. The CDR3 is 14 amino acids. CDR3 bases: TGTGCCAGCAGTCCGGACAGATATACCTACGAGCAGTACTTC. This gives the protein CASSPDRYTYEQYF.

This clonotype was counted many times. This chain uses TRBV20-1 with TRBJ1-3, with 9 bases matching TRBD1. The germline V gene encodes CDR1 DFQATT and CDR2 SNEGSKA (reference sequence). The CDR3 has 13 residues. The J segment lost 3 bases and the V segment lost 5 bases, leaving 2 bases of the junction unmatched. CDR3 amino acids: CSAGQGIGNTIYF. CDR3 sequence (DNA): TGCAGTGCTGGACAGGGGATTGGAAACACCATATATTTT.

The chain combines TRBV4-2 with TRBJ2-2, with 9 bases matching TRBD1. Germline V gene lookup returns CDR1 LGHNA and CDR2 YNFKEQ. The CDR3 spans 16 residues. V was clipped by 2 bases and J by 5 bases; unmatched bases: 6. DNA for the CDR3: TGTGCCAGCAGCCAACCGGGACAGGGCGAAACCGGGGAGCTGTTTTTT. Its translation: CASSQPGQGETGELFF.

This clonotype was recorded many times. The chain uses TRBV6-2 or TRBV6-3 and TRBJ2-1; D is ambiguous. Germline V CDR1 and CDR2: MNHEY, SVGEGT. This CDR3 spans 14 amino acids. V was trimmed by 7 bases and J by 7 bases, leaving 17 bases between them. CDR3 bases: TGTGCCAGCATTGAACTTCCCGCTGGAAATGAGCAGTTCTTC. Translated, it gives CASIELPAGNEQFF.

The CDR3 sequence is CASARQGQLNNEQFF. CDR3 nucleotides: TGTGCCAGCGCCCGCCAGGGACAGCTTAACAATGAGCAGTTCTTC. This rearrangement joins TRBV9 to TRBJ2-1, with 7 nucleotides matching TRBD1. The CDR3 length is 15 residues. Germline V lookup: CDR1 SGDLS, CDR2 YYNGEE. J was trimmed by 5 bases and V by 7 bases; bases with no gene match: 12.

This clonotype was seen many times. This rearrangement joins TRBV4-2 to TRBJ2-1, with D uncertain. Germline V gives CDR1 LGHNA, CDR2 YNFKEQ. The CDR3 totals 14 residues. V was trimmed by 0 bases and J by 7 bases, leaving 10 bases between them. CDR3 sequence (DNA): TGTGCCAGCAGCCAAGAGGCGGCTTTGAATGAGCAGTTCTTC. It codes for CASSQEAALNEQFF.

As concerns this clonotype: A much larger clone lies a single base off, so this may be a read error. J is TRBJ2-1 and V is TRBV11-2; the D gene is possibly TRBD2 (6 bases). This CDR3 region has 15 residues. Germline loops: CDR1 SGHAT, CDR2 FQNNGV. The CDR3 DNA reads as TGTGCCAGCCGCTTAAATGCGGGAAGGGGCAATGAGCAGTTCTTC. Translation: CASRLNAGRGNEQFF.

To note about this clonotype: This may arise from a read error, as a much more abundant clone is one base away. The chain couples TRBV30 to TRBJ1-1; D not certain. Germline values: CDR1 GTSNPN, CDR2 SVGIG (reference sequence). The CDR3 has 13 residues. The DNA of the CDR3 is TGTGCCCGGAGGTGGAGGGAGAACACTGAAGCTTTCTTT. It translates to CARRWRENTEAFF.

Ten or more counts support this clonotype. The V and J genes are TRBV29-1 and TRBJ1-1, with D unresolved. Trimming removed 4 bases at V and 0 bases at J, with 12 bases between. Germline V gene lookup returns CDR1 SQVTM and CDR2 ANQGSEA. CDR3 length: 14 residues. CDR3 sequence (DNA): TGCAGCGTTGGGCTCCTGGGCATGAACACTGAAGCTTTCTTT. Translating it yields CSVGLLGMNTEAFF. The complete variable domain, with remaining parts taken from reference TRBV29-1 and TRBJ1-1, reads SAVISQKPSRDICQRGTSLTIQCQVDSQVTMMFWYRQQPGQSLTLIATANQGSEATYESGFVIDKFPISRPNLTFSTLTVSNMSPEDSSIYLCSVGLLGMNTEAFFGQGTRLTVV.

The rearrangement uses TRBV6-5 and TRBJ1-5; D call uncertain. Germline V lookup: CDR1 MNHEY, CDR2 SVGAGI. With 2 bases removed from V and 3 bases from J, the gap between germline ends came to 20 bases. The CDR3 runs 18 residues. CDR3 amino acids: CASSYHSVPGLLNQPQHF. The CDR3, as DNA: TGTGCCAGCAGTTACCACTCGGTACCGGGCCTTCTCAATCAGCCCCAGCATTTT.